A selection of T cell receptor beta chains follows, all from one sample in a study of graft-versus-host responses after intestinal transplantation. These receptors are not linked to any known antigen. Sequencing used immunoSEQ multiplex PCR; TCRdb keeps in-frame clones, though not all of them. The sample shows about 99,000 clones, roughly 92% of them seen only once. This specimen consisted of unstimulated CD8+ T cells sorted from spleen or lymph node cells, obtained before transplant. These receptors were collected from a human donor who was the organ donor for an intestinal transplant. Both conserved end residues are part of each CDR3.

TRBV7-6	CASSTLDSSSGNTIYF
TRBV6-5	CASSLAFSDTQYF
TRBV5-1	CASSPGLAGAKNIQYF
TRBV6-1	CASSEWQAGTEAFF
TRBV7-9	CASSLVPTDNSPLHF
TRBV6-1	CASSEPWTGAYNEQFF
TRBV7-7	CASSHADRTLNTEAFF
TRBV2	CATPTLPGTGDFSMNTEAFF
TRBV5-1	CASSGGTVNQPQHF
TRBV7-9	CASTLYQARNTEAFF
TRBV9	CASRDNREAYGYTF
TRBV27	CASSGSRDRFYEQYF
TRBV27	CASSRGSSGTYEQYF
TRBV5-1	CASSPTRLADYEQYF
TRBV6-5	CASSETGGNRETQYF
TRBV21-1	CASSSNGGDTYEQYF
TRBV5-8	CASSLQGTNNQPQHF
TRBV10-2	CATKERPGELFF
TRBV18	CASSPRFGQGPLDEQFF
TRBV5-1	CASSLALGRGNEQYF
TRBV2	CASSEAHFRGYNEQFF
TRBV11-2	CASSFSGGVGELFF
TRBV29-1	CSVAEGMNTEAFF
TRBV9	CASSVGDFPPNEQFF
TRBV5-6	CASSPGTPVLDTQYF